The entry that follows covers one TCR beta chain sequence. Primers for the PCR totalled 60 Vbeta and 13 Jbeta. The assay was immunoSEQ multiplex PCR, and TCRdb's table has in-frame clones only and misses some. The sample consists of 150,000 to 160,000 clones, about four fifths of them appearing once. From germline, CDR1 is MNHEY and CDR2 SMNVEV (reference sequence). Trimming stripped 2 bases from V and 4 bases from J, with 9 bases between. This CDR3 has 14 amino acids. These data originate in a study of cytomegalovirus exposure and HLA in healthy donors. The gene calls are TRBV27 and TRBJ2-1; maybe TRBD2 (6 bases). The clonotype originates from a man between 25 and 39 years old in good health and CMV-seropositive. Sequenced input: PBMCs. CDR3 nucleotides: TGTGCCAGCAGTTTAGAAGGACTATACAATGAGCAGTTCTTC. It is translated as CASSLEGLYNEQFF.